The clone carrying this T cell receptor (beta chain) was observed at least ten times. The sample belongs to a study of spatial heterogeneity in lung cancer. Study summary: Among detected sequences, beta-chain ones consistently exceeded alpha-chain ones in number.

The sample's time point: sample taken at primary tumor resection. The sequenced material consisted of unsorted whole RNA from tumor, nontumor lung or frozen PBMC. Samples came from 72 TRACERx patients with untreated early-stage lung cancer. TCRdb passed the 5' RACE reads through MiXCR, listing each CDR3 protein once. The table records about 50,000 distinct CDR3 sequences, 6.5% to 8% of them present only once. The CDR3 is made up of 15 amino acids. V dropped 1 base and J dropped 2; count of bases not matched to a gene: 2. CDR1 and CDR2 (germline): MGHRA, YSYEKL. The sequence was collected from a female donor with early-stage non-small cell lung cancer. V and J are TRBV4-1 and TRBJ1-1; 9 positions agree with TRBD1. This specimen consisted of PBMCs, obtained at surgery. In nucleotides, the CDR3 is TGCGCCAGCAGCCAAGGGGACAGGGACAACACTGAAGCTTTCTTT. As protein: CASSQGDRDNTEAFF.